This TCR beta chain was recorded in a study of cytomegalovirus exposure and HLA in healthy donors. General observations from the study: TCR beta chains numbering more than 150 were designated cytomegalovirus-associated.

The PCR made use of 60 Vbeta and 13 Jbeta primers. The data were produced by immunoSEQ multiplex PCR, yet TCRdb's version contains in-frame clones alone and is incomplete. The sample includes 140,000 to 150,000 clones, 75% to 85% of them seen just once. Remarks on this clone: Its antigen remains unknown.

From germline, CDR1 is SGHRS and CDR2 YFSETQ. V lost 0 bases and J lost 4, with 7 bases in between. This CDR3 is built from 13 residues. This clonotype was obtained from a woman between 18 and 30 years old in good health and CMV-seropositive. V gene TRBV5-1 combines with J gene TRBJ1-2, with D possibly matching TRBD1 (6 bases). Sample: PBMCs. The CDR3 loop reads CASSLEGGYGYTF. CDR3 coding DNA: TGCGCCAGCAGCTTGGAAGGGGGCTATGGCTACACCTTC.